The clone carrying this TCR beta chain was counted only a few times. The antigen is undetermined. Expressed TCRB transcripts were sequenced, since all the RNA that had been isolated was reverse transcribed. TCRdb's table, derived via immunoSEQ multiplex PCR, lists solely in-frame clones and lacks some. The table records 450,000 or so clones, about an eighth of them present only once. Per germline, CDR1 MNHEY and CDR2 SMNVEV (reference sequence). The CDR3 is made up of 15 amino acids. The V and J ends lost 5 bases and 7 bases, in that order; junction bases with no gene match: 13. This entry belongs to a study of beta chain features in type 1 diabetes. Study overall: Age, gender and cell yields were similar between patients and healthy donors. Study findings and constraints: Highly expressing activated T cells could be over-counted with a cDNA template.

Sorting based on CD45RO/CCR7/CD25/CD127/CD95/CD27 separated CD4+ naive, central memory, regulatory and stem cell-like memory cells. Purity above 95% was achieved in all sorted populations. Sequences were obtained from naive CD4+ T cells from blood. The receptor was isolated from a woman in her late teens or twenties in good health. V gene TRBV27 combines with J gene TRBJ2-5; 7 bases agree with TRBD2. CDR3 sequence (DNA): TGTGCCAGCAGTCCTCTCGGACTAGGGGAAGTGACCCAGTACTTC. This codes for CASSPLGLGEVTQYF.